These T cell receptor beta chains were read from a single sample in a study of blood T cells in healthy people across ages. From the 5' RACE reads, TCRdb called clonotypes with MiXCR, one entry per CDR3 protein. Seen here are around 800,000 distinct CDR3 sequences, roughly 24% observed once, and the top ten hold around 3%. This same sample was also taken into another study, of T cells of mothers and their children.

The sample was blood. Every receptor here comes from a boy between 10 and 17 years old in good health. Each CDR3 is given without its conserved first and last residue.

v_call cdr3_aa
TRBV14 ASSLHGFTGGNRDTEAF
TRBV5-1 ASGPGDRPLREQY
TRBV20-1 SAPGAGAYEQY
TRBV11-2 ASSFRGLNTDTQY
TRBV9 ASSAQEYTEAF
TRBV20-1 SGRLARDGETQY
TRBV4-1 ASSLIGAGELF
TRBV19 ASNVSNRARSPLH
TRBV12-3/TRBV12-4 ASRFRQGGELF
TRBV3-1 ASSRGLAAIGDTQY
TRBV7-9 ASSLAPTDGNTIY
TRBV7-2 AARGGGNTIY
TRBV10-3 AISGSGDGYT
TRBV12-3/TRBV12-4 ASRPPGDRPGNTIY
TRBV5-1 ASSFLAGDTQY
TRBV9 ASSLEPAGQETQY
TRBV4-2 ASSTGGPGDTQY
TRBV7-9 ASSWRTKQETQY
TRBV18 ASSPQGAGYT
TRBV6-5 ASNRQSAGSTDTQY
TRBV20-1 SARERGGDFYEQY
TRBV28 ATLTTAGTDTQY
TRBV11-2 ASSLIGGVADTQY
TRBV11-2 ASIGGELSYEQY
TRBV5-1 ASRDQTYERY
TRBV12-3/TRBV12-4 ASSLAGPLRYGYT
TRBV5-1 ASSFYRTESTEAF
TRBV6-1 ASSENGRDIEKLF
TRBV20-1 SASPANSLEETQY
TRBV5-1 ASSLLPDRGETQY
TRBV3-1 ASSRGQTQETQY
TRBV12-3/TRBV12-4 ASSTGLAGYHRNEQF
TRBV3-1 ASSQGQARQY
TRBV2 ASLLGQGSGGYT
TRBV12-3/TRBV12-4 ACWDTNTEAF
TRBV28 ASSPSGITDTQY
TRBV7-9 ASSPGPTFPYEQY
TRBV15 ATSWGTVETQY
TRBV18 ASSRASGGPGETQY
TRBV10-1 ASSPGQGKSPGQETQY
TRBV4-1 ASSHLAGDEF
TRBV7-2 ARSLDRGFNNEQF
TRBV5-4 ASSGRDRPRTEAF
TRBV20-1 SARDSGLAGPSYNEQF
TRBV27 ASSHLAKNIQY
TRBV7-2 ASSQPDREGEKLF
TRBV5-1 ASSDLGGLNSPLH
TRBV19 ASSVTRTGTYGYT
TRBV9 ASNSGGAHYGYT
TRBV6-5 ASRQNRGDNTEAF